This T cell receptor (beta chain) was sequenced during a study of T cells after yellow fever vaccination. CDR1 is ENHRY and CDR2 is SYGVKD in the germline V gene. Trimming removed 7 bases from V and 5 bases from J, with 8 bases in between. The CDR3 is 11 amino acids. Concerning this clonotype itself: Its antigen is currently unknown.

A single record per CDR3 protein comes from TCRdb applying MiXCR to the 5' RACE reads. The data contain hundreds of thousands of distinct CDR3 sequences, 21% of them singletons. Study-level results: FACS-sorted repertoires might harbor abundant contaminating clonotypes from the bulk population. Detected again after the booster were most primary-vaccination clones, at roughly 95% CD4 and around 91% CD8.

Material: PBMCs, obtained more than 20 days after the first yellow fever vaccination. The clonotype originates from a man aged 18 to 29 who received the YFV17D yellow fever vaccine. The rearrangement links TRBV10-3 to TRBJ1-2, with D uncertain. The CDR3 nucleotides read TGTGCCATCATCAAGGGTTATGGCTACACCTTC. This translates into CAIIKGYGYTF.